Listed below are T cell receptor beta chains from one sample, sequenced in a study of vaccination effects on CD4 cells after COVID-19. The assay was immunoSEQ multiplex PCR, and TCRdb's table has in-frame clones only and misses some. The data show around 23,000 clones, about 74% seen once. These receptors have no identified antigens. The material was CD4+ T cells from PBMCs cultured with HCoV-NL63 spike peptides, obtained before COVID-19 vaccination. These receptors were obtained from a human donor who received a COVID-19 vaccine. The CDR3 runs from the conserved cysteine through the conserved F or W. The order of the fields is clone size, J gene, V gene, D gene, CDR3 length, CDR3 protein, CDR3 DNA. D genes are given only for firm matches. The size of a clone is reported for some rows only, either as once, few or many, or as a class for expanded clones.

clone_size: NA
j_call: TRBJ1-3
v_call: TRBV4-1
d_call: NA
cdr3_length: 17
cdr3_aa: CASSQGSYRDSGNTIYF
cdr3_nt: TGCGCCAGCAGCCAAGGATCTTACAGGGACTCTGGAAACACCATATATTTT

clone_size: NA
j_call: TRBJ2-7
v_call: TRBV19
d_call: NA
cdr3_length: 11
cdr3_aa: CASSLLGEQYF
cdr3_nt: TGTGCCAGTAGTCTTCTGGGGGAGCAGTACTTC

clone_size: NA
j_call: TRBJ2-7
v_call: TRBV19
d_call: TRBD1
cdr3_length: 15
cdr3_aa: CASSNPGQGYYEQYF
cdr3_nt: TGTGCCAGTAGCAATCCCGGACAGGGTTACTACGAGCAGTACTTC

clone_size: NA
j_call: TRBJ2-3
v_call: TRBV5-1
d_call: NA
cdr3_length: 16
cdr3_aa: CASSLGAQSSTDTQYF
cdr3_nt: TGCGCCAGCAGCTTGGGCGCACAGTCTAGCACAGATACGCAGTATTTT

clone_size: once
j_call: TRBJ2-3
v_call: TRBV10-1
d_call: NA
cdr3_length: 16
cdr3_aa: CAGQDTSRELEDTQYF
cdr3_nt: TGCGCCGGACAAGACACTAGCCGGGAGTTGGAAGATACGCAGTATTTT

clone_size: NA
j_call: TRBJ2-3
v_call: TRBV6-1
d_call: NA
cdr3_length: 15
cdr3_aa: CASSEFGLVPDTQYF
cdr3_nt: TGTGCCAGCAGTGAATTCGGTCTAGTTCCAGATACGCAGTATTTT

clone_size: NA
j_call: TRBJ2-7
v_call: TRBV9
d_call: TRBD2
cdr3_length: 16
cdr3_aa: CASSDGTSGSKYEQYF
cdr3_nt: TGTGCCAGCAGCGATGGGACTAGCGGGAGTAAATACGAGCAGTACTTC

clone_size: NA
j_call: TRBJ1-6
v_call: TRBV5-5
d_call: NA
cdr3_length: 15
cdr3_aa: CASSLATGVNSPLHF
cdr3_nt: TGTGCCAGCAGCTTGGCCACGGGGGTGAATTCACCCCTCCACTTT

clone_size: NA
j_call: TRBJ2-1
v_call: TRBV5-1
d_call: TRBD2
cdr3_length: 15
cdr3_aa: CASSLALAGYNEQFF
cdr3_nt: TGCGCCAGCAGCTTGGCACTAGCGGGTTACAATGAGCAGTTCTTC

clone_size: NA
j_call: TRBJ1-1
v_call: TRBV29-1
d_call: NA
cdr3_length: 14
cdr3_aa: CSVELRTLNTEAFF
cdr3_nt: TGCAGCGTTGAACTCCGGACATTGAACACTGAAGCTTTCTTT

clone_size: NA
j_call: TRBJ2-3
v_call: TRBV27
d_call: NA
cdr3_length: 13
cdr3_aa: CASTLQGTDTQYF
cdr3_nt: TGTGCCAGCACCCTCCAGGGCACAGATACGCAGTATTTT

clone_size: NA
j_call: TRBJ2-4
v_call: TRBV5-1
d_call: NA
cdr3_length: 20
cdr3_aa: CASSLATLGGEPISKNIQYF
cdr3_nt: TGCGCCAGCAGCTTGGCCACTCTCGGCGGGGAACCTATTTCCAAAAACATTCAGTACTTC

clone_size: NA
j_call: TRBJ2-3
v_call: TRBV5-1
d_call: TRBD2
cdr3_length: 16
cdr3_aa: CASSDIAGGSADTQYF
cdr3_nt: TGCGCCAGCAGCGATATAGCGGGAGGGTCGGCAGATACGCAGTATTTT

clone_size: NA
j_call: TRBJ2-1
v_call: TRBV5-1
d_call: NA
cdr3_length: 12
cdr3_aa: CASSVPYNEQFF
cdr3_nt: TGCGCCAGCAGTGTGCCCTACAATGAGCAGTTCTTC

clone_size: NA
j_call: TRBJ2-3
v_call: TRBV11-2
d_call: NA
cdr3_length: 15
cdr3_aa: CASSSMGTVTDTQYF
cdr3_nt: TGTGCCAGCAGCTCTATGGGGACTGTTACAGATACGCAGTATTTT

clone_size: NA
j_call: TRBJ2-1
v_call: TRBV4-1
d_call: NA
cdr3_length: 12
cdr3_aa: CASSQDSLEQFF
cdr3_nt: TGCGCCAGCAGCCAAGATTCATTAGAGCAGTTCTTC

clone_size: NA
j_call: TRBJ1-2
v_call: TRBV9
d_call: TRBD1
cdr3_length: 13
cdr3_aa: CASSVGQGYGYTF
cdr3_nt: TGTGCCAGCAGCGTCGGACAGGGCTATGGCTACACCTTC

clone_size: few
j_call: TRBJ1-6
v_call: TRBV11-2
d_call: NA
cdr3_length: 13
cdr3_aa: CASKGQNNSPLHF
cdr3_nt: TGTGCCAGCAAAGGACAAAATAATTCACCCCTCCACTTT

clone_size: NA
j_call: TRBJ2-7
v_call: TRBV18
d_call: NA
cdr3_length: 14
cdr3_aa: CASSPPAGTYEQYF
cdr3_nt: TGTGCCAGCTCACCACCGGCAGGGACCTACGAGCAGTACTTC

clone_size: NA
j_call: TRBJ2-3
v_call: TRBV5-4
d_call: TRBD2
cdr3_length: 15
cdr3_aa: CASSLAGGPTDTQYF
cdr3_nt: TGTGCCAGCAGTTTAGCGGGGGGGCCAACAGATACGCAGTATTTT

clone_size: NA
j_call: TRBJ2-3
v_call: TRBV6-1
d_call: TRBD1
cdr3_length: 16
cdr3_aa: CASRETGTGGTDTQYF
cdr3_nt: TGTGCCAGCAGAGAAACCGGGACAGGGGGCACAGATACGCAGTATTTT

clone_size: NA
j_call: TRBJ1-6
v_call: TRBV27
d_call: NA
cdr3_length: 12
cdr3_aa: CASTGGNSPLHF
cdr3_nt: TGTGCCAGCACCGGGGGAAATTCACCCCTCCACTTT

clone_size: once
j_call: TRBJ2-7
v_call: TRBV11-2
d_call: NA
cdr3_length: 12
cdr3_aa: CASSLGFHEQYF
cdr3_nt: TGTGCCAGCAGCTTAGGCTTTCACGAGCAGTACTTC

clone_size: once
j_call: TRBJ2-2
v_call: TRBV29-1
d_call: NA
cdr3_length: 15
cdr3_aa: CSASTGTLNTGELFF
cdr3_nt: TGCAGCGCCTCTACAGGGACCCTGAACACCGGGGAGCTGTTTTTT

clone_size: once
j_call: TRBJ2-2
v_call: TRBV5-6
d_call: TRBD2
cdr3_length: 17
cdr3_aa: CASSLGSGRARTGELFF
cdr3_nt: TGTGCCAGCAGCTTAGGTAGCGGGAGGGCCAGGACCGGGGAGCTGTTTTTT

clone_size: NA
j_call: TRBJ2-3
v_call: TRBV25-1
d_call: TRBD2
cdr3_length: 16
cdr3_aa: CASSEYRAGGTDTQYF
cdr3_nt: TGTGCCAGCAGTGAATATCGAGCGGGGGGCACAGATACGCAGTATTTT

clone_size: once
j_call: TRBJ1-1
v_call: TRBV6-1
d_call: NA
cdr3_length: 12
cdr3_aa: CASSEAYTEAFF
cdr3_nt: TGTGCCAGCAGTGAAGCCTACACTGAAGCTTTCTTT

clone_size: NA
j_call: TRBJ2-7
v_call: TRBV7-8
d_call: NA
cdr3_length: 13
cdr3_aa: CASSKRLAYEQYF
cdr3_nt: TGTGCCAGCAGCAAACGACTAGCCTACGAGCAGTACTTC